This T cell receptor beta chain was sequenced for a study of shared clonotypes between healthy human individuals (TCRdb year 2020). With respect to the entire study: The cohort included three men and a couple of women between 18 and 49 years of age. For each donor, CD4 naive and CD4 memory were each run on three plates, CD8 naive on two plates, and CD8 memory on one plate. To estimate repertoire size and how much clonotypes are shared between individuals, the study performed deep sequencing of blood TCR repertoires from roughly five healthy adults. Libraries were prepared and TCR repertoires were sequenced by different laboratories using diverse techniques, in order to increase sequencing depth and limit assay-specific biases. Leukapheresis yielded between about 0.9 and 9 billion PBMCs per donor.

Overall study outcomes, separate from this receptor: Roughly 5.2% of naive CD4, 3.5% of naive CD8, about 2.4% of memory CD4, and 0.4% of memory CD8 clonotypes were shared across a few donors. Pairwise subsampling indicated that sequencing depth was expected to affect the degree of clonotype sharing among donors. Sampling was restricted to blood, and TCR repertoires in tissue are likely to differ from TCR repertoires in blood. Compared with non-shared clonotypes, clonotypes shared by all four sorted-subset donors had higher generation probabilities. Even with the large sequencing depth, rarefaction of the sorted-subset datasets indicated that sequencing was incomplete. Naive subsets generally had larger estimated clonotype richness than memory subsets. Because the study included only a small number of donors, the genetic and exposure-history diversity represented was limited.

Points on this clone: Its recognized antigen is unknown. Within one base of it there is no much larger clone, and no base qualities were kept.

According to the germline V gene, CDR1 reads SGHRS and CDR2 reads YFSETQ. The CDR3 starts with the cysteine, ends with the phenylalanine, and has 16 residues. The only DNA kept is the CDR3, 48 bases in frame from the first base. At the junction V is shortened by 2 bases and J by 2 bases, with 13 bases in between. The donors were healthy, HIV-negative adults with no recently reported acute infections or vaccinations. All donors were Caucasian adults living in Nashville, Tennessee, USA. Magnetic negative selection was used to enrich CD4+ T cells, after which naive cells were positively selected on CD45RA and the negative fraction became the memory subset. After blood collection by leukapheresis, PBMCs were isolated using Ficoll-Histopaque density gradient centrifugation and then cryopreserved in the vapor phase of liquid nitrogen. Analytical flow cytometry was used to check the purity and quantity of each magnetically sorted T cell population. From each sorted fraction, genomic DNA was isolated and quantified by UV absorbance on a Nanodrop 2000c.

TCR CDR3 regions were amplified from genomic DNA by multiplex PCR using the deep immunoSEQ assay. Extracted genomic DNA from each cell subset was distributed evenly across all wells of several immunoSEQ 96-well plates, and each plate was treated as a replicate. Each replicate PCR for sorted subsets received around 0.2 ug genomic DNA, equal to about 29,000 T cell genomes. Purified libraries were quantified with a Qubit 3.0 fluorometer, sized on a Bioanalyzer 2100, and re-quantified with the KAPA Library Quantification kit. A separate single-read 150-cycle Illumina NextSeq 550 flow cell was used to sequence each immunoSEQ 96-well plate. Turning to the authors' computational methods: Because only junctional sequences without quality scores were contained in the immunoSEQ output, filtering matching that applied to full-length reads could not be performed. To assign V/J genes and CDR3, sequences were annotated using PyIR, a Python wrapper for IgBLAST v1.9, with IMGT germline references. Reads with weak V/J assignments (E-value above 1e-6), missing CDR3, stop codons, out-of-frame junctions, or ambiguous translated residues were removed. V3J clonotypes were defined by identical inferred V gene, J gene, and CDR3 amino acid sequence. Percentage overlap between repertoires was calculated by dividing the number of shared unique clonotypes by the size of the smaller repertoire. RTK rarefaction, the Chao1 estimator, and Recon v2.1 estimates of unobserved clonotypes were used to assess repertoire richness. OLGA was used to compute generation probabilities for all TCRbeta clonotypes that the gDNA method yielded from a handful of donors. TCRdb re-hosts the immuneACCESS table, in-frame sequences only. Its copies lack some clones; in the studies checked, an unresolved V gene accounts for under half of them, and the cause for the rest is not known. The V and J calls and clone size are taken from that table; D and trimming were inferred from the DNA. Across this sample there are about 1.1 million clones, with approximately 77% seen only once. The ten largest account for more than 0.85% of the sample.

This clonotype was sampled from a man between 18 and 29 years old in good health. Some clones in this sample may be carry-over from other donors' samples. The chain couples TRBV5-1 to TRBJ2-2; TRBD2 might be the D gene, on 6 matching bases. The sequenced material came from memory CD4+ T cells from PBMCs. Per the publication, the cell subset or site label means: CD45RA-negative fraction. The base sequence is TGCGCCAGCAGCTTTCTGGATAGCGGAAACACCGGGGAGCTGTTTTTT. This translates into CASSFLDSGNTGELFF.